This T cell receptor (beta chain) was retrieved from a study of cytomegalovirus exposure and HLA in healthy donors (dated by TCRdb to 2017 to 2019). About the full investigation: An earlier analysis of fewer than 750 of the donors reported 276 Gb of sequence data and roughly 120 million unique TCR beta sequences obtained from about 180 million T cells. An early release covering roughly 640 HLA-typed donors comprised about 300 gigabases of sequencing data and tens of millions of unique TCR sequences. Of the approximately 400 genotyped donors, 65% to 90% fell in the genetic ancestry cluster associated with self-reported Caucasian donors. The study aimed to test whether signatures of past pathogen exposure could be identified by cataloging public T cell receptors. The T cell repertoires of some 670 subjects were profiled by immunosequencing and related to cytomegalovirus serostatus. In addition to the first cohort of 666 subjects, a separate validation cohort of over 90 different subjects was used. To predict cytomegalovirus infection status, the study combined high-throughput TCR immunosequencing, statistical association of individual TCRs with disease status, and machine learning. A later analysis re-examined previously published TCR beta repertoires from just over 650 donors and added high-resolution HLA genotyping to investigate patterns of TCR occurrence. In the later analysis, no new phenotypic data were used to find candidate immune exposures; instead, reliance was placed on TCR beta sequences and their occurrence across donors. To decide whether each TCR beta V gene segment behaved as functional or pseudogenic, an earlier analysis of fewer than 750 of the donors relied on high-throughput TCR beta sequencing. Alongside the repertoire data, information on donor age, sex, ethnicity and CMV serostatus was compiled. Genome-wide SNP genotypes for about three fifths of the roughly 670 donors were used in a later genetic analysis, which treated that subset as a discovery cohort. All discovery cohort repertoires had been generated using a single sequencing platform. Both class I and class II loci were covered by HLA typing, at four-digit resolution. The number of donors typed differed by locus, with 629-630 for A, B, C, DRB1 and DQB1, around 500 for DQA1, some 570 for DPA1, and some 440 for DPB1. A few DR-DQ haplotypes were treated as single units for association and clustering because of strong linkage in the cohort. On average, around 240,000 unique TCR beta nucleotide sequences were sequenced per donor among about 400 genotyped donors of the cohort, with approximately 18% of those sequences being non-productive. Summary of the overall study and its limitations: According to a later analysis, TCR association rates differed among HLA loci, with DRB1 alleles showing the most associated TCRs and HLA-C alleles showing the fewest. Sequencing depth was assumed to be roughly uniform across donors in the presence/absence analyses, though that assumption may not hold. A further reported finding was that TCR beta sequences accurately predicted the HLA-A and HLA-B alleles for most subjects in the first cohort. The earlier analysis of 587 of the donors excluded 15 to 20 rarely observed V segments, including chromosome 9 orphons, because counts were too low. CMV serostatus was the only immune exposure information available for the cohort. In an earlier analysis of 450 to 750 of the donors, most TCR beta V segments appeared in productive rearrangements about 87% or about 30% of the time, broadly matching IMGT annotations. A group of highly shared sequence variants was considered likely to be a technical artifact of the sequencing pipeline. Only TCR beta chains were sequenced in this cohort, and the absence of alpha or paired-chain data limited detectable features. In both the original and validation cohorts, the classifier was reported to diagnose cytomegalovirus status with high specificity and sensitivity. According to a later analysis, most CMV-associated TCR beta chains appeared to be HLA-restricted, and the HLA associations seemed to be driven largely by CMV exposure. In a later genetic analysis, fewer N-insertions in productive TCRs were reported among donors in an Asian-associated ancestry cluster than the approximately 710-donor mean. A total of roughly 160 TCR beta chains were listed by the study as associated with cytomegalovirus. In a later analysis, several top co-occurrence clusters were reported to appear linked to parvovirus B19, influenza, CMV and Epstein-Barr virus. Because HLA typing was missing for some donors at each locus, association tests included only the typed subset. An association between a missense DCLRE1C variant and V-gene and J-gene trimming of TCR beta chains was found in a later genetic analysis and replicated in an independent cohort. Compared with equally common non-associated chains, HLA-associated TCR beta chains in a later analysis were more clonally expanded and had lower generation probabilities. Correlated functional status among segregating V segments might reflect linkage disequilibrium, but an unknown experimental factor could not be ruled out. In a later analysis, some 17,000 TCR beta sequences were associated with specific HLA alleles at a false discovery rate of 0.05. The 87-base-pair reads could not distinguish some IMGT-functional V segments, including TRBV6-2 and TRBV6-3, so those segments were excluded. According to the authors, the approach could potentially be generalized to other disease states and immunological phenotypes. Across donors, most TCR sequences were observed very rarely, whereas some public TCRs were present in many individuals. A few of the identified cytomegalovirus-associated TCR beta chains were confirmed in vitro to be specific for cytomegalovirus antigens. Assigning TCR associations to individual alleles was difficult when HLA alleles, especially DR and DQ, strongly co-occurred.

In total, 630 or so healthy bone marrow donors made up the cohort. At the time of sampling, every cohort member was nominally healthy, though immune exposures that went unrecorded were likely present. The donor tested CMV seropositive and was one of the 289 seropositive cohort members. Every donor gave a peripheral blood sample, and the peripheral blood mononuclear cells from that sample were used for TCR beta sequencing. The Qiagen DNeasy Blood Extraction Kit was used to extract genomic DNA from the blood cell samples. The library was generated by the immunoSEQ multiplex PCR assay. For the multiplex PCR, a mixture combining 60 forward primers for TCR Vbeta segments and 13 reverse primers for TCR Jbeta segments was used. Amplification of the CDR3 region of rearranged TCR beta genes was performed with a multiplex PCR assay on genomic DNA. On the Illumina HiSeq System, the amplified TCR beta libraries were sequenced as 87-base-pair reads. The study's own analysis went as follows. A later analysis tallied around 80 million unique TCR beta chains across the roughly 610 repertoires, and approximately 12 million of those chains were shared by two or more donors. To remove PCR and sequencing errors, raw reads were error-corrected and collapsed into unique sequences using a nearest-neighbor algorithm that merged closely related sequences. Alignment of CDR3 sequences to IMGT reference sequences was used to assign V, D and J gene segments. For a sequence to be retained, at least a six-nucleotide match to both a V gene segment and a J gene segment was required. A rearrangement was called productive if the CDR3 had no stop codons and remained in frame with V and J, and every other rearrangement was called non-productive. Following IMGT convention, CDR3 was defined as the stretch from the second conserved V-encoded cysteine up to the conserved J-encoded phenylalanine. The earlier analysis of 587 of the donors excluded sequences that lacked an unambiguous match to a single V gene segment. In an earlier analysis of about 590 of the donors, a V segment was called functional when productive rearrangements were above 56.7%, and segregating when the standard deviation between donors exceeded 5%. A statistical classification framework was built for diagnosing cytomegalovirus status from the catalog of TCR beta chain sequences. A later analysis assigned V and J genes by comparing TCR nucleotide sequences with IMGT/GENE-DB human TR gene sequences. Using the TCRdist pipeline, a later analysis assigned CDR3 sequences along with most-parsimonious VDJ recombination scenarios. A later analysis defined each TCR beta chain by its CDR3 amino acid sequence plus V-gene family, and excluded reads lacking a unique V-gene family. To address suspected cross-contamination and a sequencing artifact, a later analysis removed a few hundred highly shared, low-generation-probability nucleotide sequences. In a later analysis, a clonal expansion index was calculated for each public chain from normalized within-repertoire ranks of inferred template counts. Generation probabilities in a later analysis came from a VDJ recombination model fitted to out-of-frame rearrangements, and those results were checked against IGoR. Hypergeometric tests were used in a later analysis to score TCR-TCR, TCR-HLA and TCR-CMV co-occurrence, with a repertoire-size bias correction applied to the TCR pairs. A later analysis estimated false discovery rates by permuting HLA or CMV assignments 20 times. In a later analysis, co-occurring TCRs were grouped with DBSCAN, and TCRdist sequence similarity was added when clustering was performed within HLA-allele-positive subsets. Repertoires with fewer than 30,000 or more than 120,000 public chains were left out of co-occurrence clustering, as were four to six repertoires with anomalous nucleotide sharing. TCRdb retrieved this table from immuneACCESS and kept in-frame rearrangements only. Not all clones are present; in checked studies, unresolved V genes account for under half, and no reason is known for the remainder. Clone size and the V and J calls come from that table; the DNA yielded D and trimming. This sample gives 150,000 to 200,000 clones in total; approximately 84% of them show up just once. The leading ten clones occupy 4.5% to 7.5% of the sample.

On this clone: Its antigen target is currently unknown. Base qualities are not recorded, but no much larger clone differs from it by a single base.

CDR1 is given as SGHDT and CDR2 as YYEEEE, both from the germline V gene. Its CDR3 holds 15 amino acids, cysteine through phenylalanine. Only the CDR3 region is kept as DNA, spanning 45 bases read in frame from base 1. Trimming takes 4 bases off V and 2 bases off J; junction bases not matched to a gene: 6. The receptor comes from a woman aged 30 to 39 in good health and CMV-seropositive. The chain was built from TRBV5-6 and TRBJ2-1, and TRBD1 aligns with 7 junction nucleotides. Sequenced material: PBMCs. This receptor has the CDR3 CASSASGTAYNEQFF. The sequence in DNA is TGTGCCAGCAGCGCCTCCGGGACAGCCTACAATGAGCAGTTCTTC.